Following are 23 T cell receptor beta chains from one sample sequenced in a study of blood T cell repertoires in COVID-19. Method: immunoSEQ multiplex PCR; TCRdb's copy keeps in-frame clones and lacks some. Found here are more than 200,000 clones, roughly 84% of them singletons; the top ten hold 7.2%. The sequenced sample was PBMCs or T cells enriched from blood (not recorded which). These receptors originate from a man aged 25 to 40 in a cohort exposed to, infected with or recovered from COVID-19 (not recorded which).

This chain connects TRBV6-2 or TRBV6-3 to TRBJ2-5, with D perhaps TRBD2 (7 bases). The V end lost 2 bases, the J end lost 4 bases, and 17 bases lay between the germline ends. CDR1 is MNHEY and CDR2 is SVGEGT in the germline V gene. This CDR3 is 16 amino acids long. CDR3 DNA sequence: TGTGCCAGCAGTTACCAGAAAGGCGGGGGCTTAGAGACCCAGTACTTC. It codes for CASSYQKGGGLETQYF.

The chain links TRBV4-3 to TRBJ2-1; 7 positions agree with TRBD2. The CDR3 contains 16 residues. Trimming took 3 bases from V and 7 from J; bases not matched to a gene: 12. Germline V CDR1 and CDR2: LGHNA, YSLEER. For the CDR3, the DNA is TGCGCCAGCAGCCATCCCGACGGGGAGGGTGGGAATGAGCAGTTCTTC. This gives the protein CASSHPDGEGGNEQFF.

The gene calls are TRBV5-8 and TRBJ2-7; 11 positions match TRBD2. Trimming at V came to 0 bases and at J to 6 bases, leaving 11 bases not matched to a gene. CDR3 length: 17 amino acids. The V gene's germline CDR1 is SGHTS and CDR2 YDEGEE. CDR3 protein: CASSLAGTSGSSGEQYF. The CDR3 nucleotides read TGTGCCAGCAGCTTGGCCGGTACTAGCGGGAGTTCAGGCGAGCAGTACTTC.

The CDR3 bases are TGTGCCAGTAGCATAACTCGGGCTAGCGCGCAGGCCGATACGCAGTATTTT. Its translation is CASSITRASAQADTQYF. The V call is TRBV19, the J call TRBJ2-3; tentative D call: TRBD2 (6 bases). Germline lookup yields CDR1 LNHDA and CDR2 SQIVND (reference sequence). The CDR3 sequence is 17 residues long. Trimming removed 6 bases from V and 6 bases from J, with 25 bases in between.

V is TRBV19 and J is TRBJ2-6; no clear D gene. Germline CDR1 and CDR2: LNHDA and SQIVND (reference sequence). The CDR3 has 14 amino acids. Trimming stripped 6 bases from V and 0 bases from J, with 6 bases between. For the CDR3, the DNA is TGTGCCAGTAGCACAACCTCTGGGGCCAACGTCCTGACTTTC. Translation gives CASSTTSGANVLTF.

This clone was counted a few times. The genes are TRBV7-2 and TRBJ2-7, with 7 nucleotides matching TRBD1. V shed 3 bases and J 3 bases; nucleotides not matched to a gene: 8. This CDR3 has 15 amino acids. Germline CDR1 SGHTA, CDR2 FQGNSA. The chain's CDR3 is CASSFGQDPFYEQYF. CDR3 in DNA: TGTGCCAGCAGCTTTGGACAGGACCCGTTCTACGAGCAGTACTTC.

The chain links TRBV10-1 to TRBJ1-2; no reliable D call. CDR1 is WNHNN, CDR2 SYGVQD, per germline (reference sequence). The CDR3 runs 9 residues. CDR3 residues: CAIPYGYTF. The CDR3 nucleotides are TGCGCTATTCCCTATGGCTACACCTTC.

This clone was recorded a few times. The chain links TRBV11-2 to TRBJ1-2, with a weak D call TRBD1 (6 bases). Trimming left V 0 bases short and J 6 bases short, with 14 bases between. Germline CDR1 reads SGHAT; CDR2 reads FQNNGV. The CDR3 is 15 amino acids. In nucleotides, the CDR3 is TGTGCCAGCAGCTTAGATAGAAGTGACAGGCATGGCTACACCTTC. Its translation is CASSLDRSDRHGYTF.

This clone was recorded a few times. V gene TRBV5-1 combines with J gene TRBJ2-1; D gene unclear. The germline V gene has CDR1 SGHRS and CDR2 YFSETQ. The CDR3 covers 14 residues. With 4 bases removed from V and 4 bases from J, the gap between germline ends came to 12 bases. The CDR3 DNA reads as TGCGCCAGCAGCCCCTTTTACTCGTACAATGAGCAGTTCTTC. Its protein is CASSPFYSYNEQFF.

This clone showed up just once. The chain joins TRBV7-2 to TRBJ2-5; 12 bases are a match to TRBD2. V dropped 6 bases and J dropped 4; count of bases not matched to a gene: 3. Germline CDR1 and CDR2: SGHTA and FQGNSA. The CDR3 extends over 14 amino acids. The CDR3 DNA sequence: TGTGCCAGCAGTTGGACTAGCGGGACAGAGACCCAGTACTTC. It specifies CASSWTSGTETQYF.

This chain uses TRBV6-5 with TRBJ1-3, with D possibly TRBD1 on 5 matching bases. Trimming removed 7 bases from V and 4 bases from J, with 11 bases in between. CDR3 size: 13 residues. Germline lookup yields CDR1 MNHEY and CDR2 SVGAGI. CDR3 nucleotide sequence: TGTGCCAGCAAGGGAGGGGTAGGAAACACCATATATTTT. Translated, it gives CASKGGVGNTIYF.

This rearrangement joins TRBV5-1 to TRBJ1-2, with 9 positions matching TRBD1. V lost 4 bases to trimming and J lost 7 bases; unmatched junction nucleotides: 11. This CDR3 comprises 15 residues. Germline V gene data show CDR1 as SGHRS and CDR2 as YFSETQ. The CDR3 protein is CASSGPGQGSFGYTF. As DNA, the CDR3 is TGCGCCAGCAGCGGTCCGGGACAGGGCAGCTTTGGCTACACCTTC. Variable domain in full (rest from reference TRBV5-1 and TRBJ1-2): KAGVTQTPRYLIKTRGQQVTLSCSPISGHRSVSWYQQTPGQGLQFLFEYFSETQRNKGNFPGRFSGRQFSNSRSEMNVSTLELGDSALYLCASSGPGQGSFGYTFGSGTRLTVV.

V and J are TRBV28 and TRBJ2-1; perhaps TRBD1 as D (6 bases). V was clipped by 3 bases and J by 6 bases, with 12 bases between them. Per the germline V gene, CDR1 is MDHEN and CDR2 is SYDVKM. There are 14 residues in the CDR3. This CDR3 is CASSLPRGFNEQFF. The CDR3 region has the DNA TGTGCCAGCAGTTTGCCCAGGGGATTCAATGAGCAGTTCTTC.

Notes on this clone: The same CDR3 arises from other DNA sequences in this sample as well. The chain employs TRBV27 and TRBJ1-5; D gene uncertain. CDR1 and CDR2 (germline): MNHEY, SMNVEV (reference sequence). Trimming removed 3 bases at V and 1 base at J, with 4 bases between. CDR3 length: 13 residues. In nucleotides, the CDR3 is TGTGCCAGCAGTTTGGGCAGCAATCAGCCCCAGCATTTT. Amino acid sequence: CASSLGSNQPQHF.

This chain joins TRBV24-1 and TRBJ2-5, with 16 bases that match TRBD2. Germline CDR1 reads KGHDR; CDR2 reads SFDVKD. V was pared by 4 bases and J by 4 bases, with 5 bases of the junction left unmatched. The CDR3 is made up of 17 amino acids. CDR3 loop: CATSERGLAGGGETQYF. The CDR3 region has the DNA TGTGCCACCAGTGAACGGGGACTAGCGGGAGGGGGAGAGACCCAGTACTTC.

This chain connects TRBV6-5 to TRBJ2-1; 10 nucleotides align to TRBD2. The germline gives CDR1 MNHEY, CDR2 SVGAGI. Trimming took 2 bases from V and 7 from J; bases not matched to a gene: 8. The CDR3 runs to 16 residues. CDR3 protein: CASSYLASGSKNEQFF. The DNA for the CDR3 is TGTGCCAGCAGTTACCTAGCTAGCGGGAGTAAAAATGAGCAGTTCTTC.

This chain joins TRBV19 and TRBJ2-1, with 14 bases that match TRBD2. V lost 5 bases and J lost 12; bases outside the gene matches: 9. Germline V gene sequence: CDR1 LNHDA, CDR2 SQIVND (reference sequence). The CDR3 loop spans 15 amino acids. This CDR3 is CASSWGTSGSEVQFF. The CDR3 DNA sequence: TGTGCCAGTAGTTGGGGGACTAGCGGGAGTGAGGTGCAGTTCTTC.

This chain joins TRBV18 and TRBJ1-6, with D tentatively TRBD1 (5 bases). V lost 0 bases and J lost 7, with 16 bases in between. This CDR3 is built from 17 residues. CDR1 is KGHSH and CDR2 is LQKENI in the germline V gene. CDR3: CASSPPRIGRGNSPLHF. The DNA for the CDR3 is TGTGCCAGCTCACCACCACGAATTGGACGGGGGAATTCACCCCTCCACTTT.

This clone was detected a few times. The chain joins TRBV28 to TRBJ2-7; D is perhaps TRBD2 (6 bases). Germline assignment: CDR1 MDHEN and CDR2 SYDVKM. Trimming took 5 bases from V and 3 from J, leaving 17 bases between them. This CDR3 region has 15 residues. CDR3 residues: CASSGTGTAVYEQYF. Here the CDR3 DNA reads TGTGCCAGCAGTGGAACCGGGACTGCAGTCTACGAGCAGTACTTC.

The chain combines TRBV6-5 with TRBJ1-1, with D possibly TRBD1 on 6 matching bases. V shed 1 base and J shed 3 bases, with 12 bases lying between them. This CDR3 has 15 residues. Germline V gene lookup returns CDR1 MNHEY and CDR2 SVGAGI. The CDR3 sequence: CASSYFAGADTEAFF. The CDR3 DNA reads as TGTGCCAGCAGTTACTTCGCAGGGGCGGACACTGAAGCTTTCTTT.

This chain connects TRBV27 to TRBJ2-1, with TRBD2 matching over 7 bases. The CDR3 contains 15 residues. CDR1 is MNHEY, CDR2 SMNVEV, per germline (reference sequence). J was trimmed by 0 bases and V by 8 bases; bases with no gene match: 7. The CDR3 loop is CASRQLAPSYNEQFF. The CDR3 bases are TGTGCCAGCCGACAACTAGCGCCCTCCTACAATGAGCAGTTCTTC.

The chain has TRBV7-9 and TRBJ1-1; D unresolved. The CDR3 contains 15 residues. Germline CDR1 is SEHNR and CDR2 is FQNEAQ (reference sequence). Trimming shortened V by 6 bases and J by 4 bases, and 18 bases separated the two germline ends. The CDR3 protein is CASSPTWEVGTEAFF. For the CDR3, the DNA is TGTGCCAGCAGTCCGACTTGGGAGGTGGGCACTGAAGCTTTCTTT.

The rearrangement uses TRBV7-3 and TRBJ1-1; no clear D gene. Germline assignment: CDR1 SGHTA and CDR2 FQGTGA. This CDR3 spans 14 amino acids. V was trimmed by 1 base and J by 2 bases, leaving 8 bases between them. The CDR3 loop reads CASSLRPGNTEAFF. DNA of the CDR3: TGTGCCAGCAGCTTAAGACCGGGAAACACTGAAGCTTTCTTT.